This entry concerns a single T cell receptor (beta chain). This CDR3 is 17 amino acids long. In germline, CDR1 is SEHNR, CDR2 FQNEAQ (reference sequence). V gave up 5 bases and J gave up 0 bases, with 16 bases separating them. The sample originates from a study of blood T cell repertoires in COVID-19. Background on the study: Samples taken during acute and convalescent COVID-19 were collected in the United States, Italy and Spain.

Sequenced by immunoSEQ multiplex PCR; TCRdb stores in-frame clones only, minus some. The sample yields some 230,000 clones, 65% to 85% seen once. The source is an older woman with acute or convalescent COVID-19. V gene TRBV7-9 combines with J gene TRBJ1-4, with D unresolved. Sequencing was carried out using peripheral blood. The CDR3 DNA sequence: TGTGCCAGCAGCCGGCGTCGGGAAACCGCAACTAATGAAAAACTGTTTTTT. Translated, it gives CASSRRRETATNEKLFF.